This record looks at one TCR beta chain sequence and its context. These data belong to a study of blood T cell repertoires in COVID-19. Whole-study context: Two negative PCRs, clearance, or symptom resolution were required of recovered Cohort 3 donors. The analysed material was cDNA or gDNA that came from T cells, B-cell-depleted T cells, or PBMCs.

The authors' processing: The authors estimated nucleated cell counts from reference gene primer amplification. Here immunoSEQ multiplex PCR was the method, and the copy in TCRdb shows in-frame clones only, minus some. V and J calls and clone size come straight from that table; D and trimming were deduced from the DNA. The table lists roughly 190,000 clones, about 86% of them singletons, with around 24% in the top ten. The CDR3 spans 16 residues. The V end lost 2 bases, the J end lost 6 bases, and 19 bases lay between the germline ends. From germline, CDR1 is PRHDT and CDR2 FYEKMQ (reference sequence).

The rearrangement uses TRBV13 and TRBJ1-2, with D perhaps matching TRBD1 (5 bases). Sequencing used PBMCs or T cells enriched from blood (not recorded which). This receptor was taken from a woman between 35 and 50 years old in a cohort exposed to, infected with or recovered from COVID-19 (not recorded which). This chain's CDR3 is CASSLRLTGGRDGYTF. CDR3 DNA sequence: TGTGCCAGCAGCTTAAGGTTAACAGGCGGACGGGATGGCTACACCTTC. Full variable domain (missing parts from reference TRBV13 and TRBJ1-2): AAGVIQSPRHLIKEKRETATLKCYPIPRHDTVYWYQQGPGQDPQFLISFYEKMQSDKGSIPDRFSAQQFSDYHSELNMSSLELGDSALYFCASSLRLTGGRDGYTFGSGTRLTVV.